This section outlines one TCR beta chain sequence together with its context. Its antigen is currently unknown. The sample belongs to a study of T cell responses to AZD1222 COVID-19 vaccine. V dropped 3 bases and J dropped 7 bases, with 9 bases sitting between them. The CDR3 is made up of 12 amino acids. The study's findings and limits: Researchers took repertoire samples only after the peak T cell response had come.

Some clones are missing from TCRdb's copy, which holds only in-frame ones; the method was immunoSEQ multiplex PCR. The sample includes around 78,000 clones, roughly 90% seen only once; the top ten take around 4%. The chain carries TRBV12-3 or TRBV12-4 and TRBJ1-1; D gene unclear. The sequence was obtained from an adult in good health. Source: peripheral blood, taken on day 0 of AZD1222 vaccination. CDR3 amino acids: CASSLGKDEAFF. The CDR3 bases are TGTGCCAGCAGTTTGGGGAAGGATGAAGCTTTCTTT.